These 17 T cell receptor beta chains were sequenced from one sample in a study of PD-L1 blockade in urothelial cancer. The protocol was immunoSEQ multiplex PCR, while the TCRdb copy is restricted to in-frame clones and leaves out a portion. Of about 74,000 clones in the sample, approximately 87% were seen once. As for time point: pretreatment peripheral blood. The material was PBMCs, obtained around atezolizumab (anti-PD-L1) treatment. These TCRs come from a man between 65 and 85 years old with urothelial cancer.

CDR3 bases: TGTGCCAGCAGCTTGCAGTTTAGCGAGCAGTTCTTC. Amino acids: CASSLQFSEQFF. This chain links TRBV5-4 with TRBJ2-1; D ambiguous. Trimming stripped 1 base from V and 10 bases from J, with 9 bases between. CDR3 size: 12 residues. Germline values: CDR1 SGHNT, CDR2 YYREEE (reference sequence).

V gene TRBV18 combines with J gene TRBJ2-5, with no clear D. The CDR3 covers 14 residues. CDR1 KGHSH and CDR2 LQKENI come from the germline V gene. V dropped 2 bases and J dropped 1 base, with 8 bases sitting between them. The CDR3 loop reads CASSPGPSQETQYF. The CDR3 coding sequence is TGTGCCAGCTCACCAGGCCCCTCCCAAGAGACCCAGTACTTC.

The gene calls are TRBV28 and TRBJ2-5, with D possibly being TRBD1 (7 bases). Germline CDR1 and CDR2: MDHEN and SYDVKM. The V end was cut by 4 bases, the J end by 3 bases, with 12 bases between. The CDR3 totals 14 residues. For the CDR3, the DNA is TGTGCCAGCAGTTCACAGGGGAGGAAAGAGACCCAGTACTTC. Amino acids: CASSSQGRKETQYF.

CDR3 region: CASSPRNRANTGELFF. CDR3 in DNA: TGTGCCAGCAGCCCTCGAAATCGGGCGAACACCGGGGAGCTGTTTTTT. V is TRBV7-6 and J is TRBJ2-2, with D uncertain. The V end was cut by 5 bases, the J end by 0 bases, with 13 bases between. Germline CDR1 reads SGHVS; CDR2 reads FNYEAQ. This CDR3 is 16 amino acids long.

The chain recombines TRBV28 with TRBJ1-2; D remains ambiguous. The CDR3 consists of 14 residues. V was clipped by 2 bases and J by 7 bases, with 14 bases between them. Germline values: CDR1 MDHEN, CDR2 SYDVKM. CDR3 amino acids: CASSLQDGVLGYTF. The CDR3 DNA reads TGTGCCAGCAGTTTACAGGACGGGGTTCTTGGCTACACCTTC.

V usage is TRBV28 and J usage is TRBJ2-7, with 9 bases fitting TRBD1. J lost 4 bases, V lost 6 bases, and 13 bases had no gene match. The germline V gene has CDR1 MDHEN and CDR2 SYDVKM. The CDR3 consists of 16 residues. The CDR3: CASRVQGANAYYEQYF. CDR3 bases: TGTGCCAGCAGGGTACAGGGGGCCAATGCTTATTACGAGCAGTACTTC.

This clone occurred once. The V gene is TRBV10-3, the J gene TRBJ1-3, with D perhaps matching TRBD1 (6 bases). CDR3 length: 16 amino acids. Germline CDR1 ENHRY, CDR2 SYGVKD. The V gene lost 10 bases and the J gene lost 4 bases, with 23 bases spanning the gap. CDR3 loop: CATAASGQPNGNTIYF. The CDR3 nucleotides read TGTGCCACGGCCGCCTCGGGACAACCCAACGGAAACACCATATATTTT.

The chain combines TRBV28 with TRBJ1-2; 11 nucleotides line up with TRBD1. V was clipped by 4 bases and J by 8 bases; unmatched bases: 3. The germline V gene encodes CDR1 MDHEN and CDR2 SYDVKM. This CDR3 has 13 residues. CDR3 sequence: CASSSGQGGGYTF. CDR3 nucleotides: TGTGCCAGCAGTTCGGGACAGGGGGGCGGCTACACCTTC.

The DNA of the CDR3 is TGTGCCAGTAGGGGGACTCCACAAGAGACCCAGTACTTC. It specifies CASRGTPQETQYF. The chain carries TRBV19 and TRBJ2-5; TRBD2 is a possible D gene (6 bases). Between the trimmed V and J ends, which lost 6 bases and 2 bases, there was a span of 10 bases. Germline V gene data show CDR1 as LNHDA and CDR2 as SQIVND (reference sequence). The CDR3 loop spans 13 amino acids.

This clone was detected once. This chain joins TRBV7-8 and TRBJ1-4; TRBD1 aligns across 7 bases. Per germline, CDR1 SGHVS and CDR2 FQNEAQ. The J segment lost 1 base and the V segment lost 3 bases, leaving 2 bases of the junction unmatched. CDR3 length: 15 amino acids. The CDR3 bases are TGTGCCAGCAGCTTCGGGGACAGAACTAATGAAAAACTGTTTTTT. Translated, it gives CASSFGDRTNEKLFF.

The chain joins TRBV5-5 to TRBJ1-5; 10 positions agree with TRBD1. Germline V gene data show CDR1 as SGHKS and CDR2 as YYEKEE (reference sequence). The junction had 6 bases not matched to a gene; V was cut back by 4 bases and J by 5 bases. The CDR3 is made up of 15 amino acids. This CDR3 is CASSGTGEEDQPQHF. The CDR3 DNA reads TGTGCCAGCAGCGGGACAGGGGAGGAAGATCAGCCCCAGCATTTT.

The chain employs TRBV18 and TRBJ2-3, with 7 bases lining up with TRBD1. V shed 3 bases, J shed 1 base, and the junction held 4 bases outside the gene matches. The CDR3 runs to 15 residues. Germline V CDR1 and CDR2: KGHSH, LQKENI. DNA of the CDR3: TGTGCCAGCTCACCTCCGGGACAGCGCACAGATACGCAGTATTTT. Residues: CASSPPGQRTDTQYF.

The CDR3 region is CSVARGAGLSYNEQFF. CDR3 nucleotides: TGCAGCGTCGCCAGAGGAGCGGGCCTCTCCTACAATGAGCAGTTCTTC. The rearrangement links TRBV29-1 to TRBJ2-1; TRBD2 might be the D (6 bases). The CDR3 extends over 16 amino acids. Germline V CDR1 and CDR2: SQVTM, ANQGSEA. V lost 6 bases, J lost 0 bases, and 18 bases lay in between.

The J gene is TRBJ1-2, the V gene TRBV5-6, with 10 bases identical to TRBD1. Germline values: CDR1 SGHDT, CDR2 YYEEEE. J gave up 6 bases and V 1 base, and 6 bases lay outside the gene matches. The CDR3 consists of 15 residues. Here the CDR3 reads CASSLPGTGVDGYTF. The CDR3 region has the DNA TGTGCCAGCAGCTTGCCAGGGACAGGGGTGGATGGCTACACCTTC.

The CDR3 region is CASSISRTDTQYF. In nucleotides, the CDR3 is TGTGCCAGTAGTATCTCCCGGACAGATACGCAGTATTTT. The chain is built from TRBV19 and TRBJ2-3; no clear D gene. The CDR3 covers 13 residues. Germline values: CDR1 LNHDA, CDR2 SQIVND (reference sequence). V was clipped by 3 bases and J by 3 bases, with 7 bases between them.

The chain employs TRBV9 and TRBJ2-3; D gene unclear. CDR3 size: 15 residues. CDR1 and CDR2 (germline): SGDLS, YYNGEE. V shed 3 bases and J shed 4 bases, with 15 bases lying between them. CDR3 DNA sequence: TGTGCCAGCAGCGGACGAGACGGTCGGGCAGATACGCAGTATTTT. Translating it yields CASSGRDGRADTQYF. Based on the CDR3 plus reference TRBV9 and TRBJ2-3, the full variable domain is DSGVTQTPKHLITATGQRVTLRCSPRSGDLSVYWYQQSLDQGLQFLIQYYNGEERAKGNILERFSAQQFPDLHSELNLSSLELGDSALYFCASSGRDGRADTQYFGPGTRLTVL.

CDR3 nucleotide sequence: TGTGCCAGCATCCTGGCCGGGGGGAGAGGCTACACCTTC. As protein: CASILAGGRGYTF. The genes are TRBV28 and TRBJ1-2, with D tentatively TRBD1 (5 bases). Trimming cost V 7 bases and J 8 bases, with 17 bases left between them. CDR3 size: 13 residues. Germline CDR1 MDHEN, CDR2 SYDVKM.